Presented here are 32 T cell receptor beta chains from one specimen sequenced in a study of blood T cell repertoires in COVID-19. Measured with immunoSEQ multiplex PCR; TCRdb has only the in-frame clones, and not every one. Found here are hundreds of thousands of clones, 75% to 85% of them singletons; the top ten hold around 7.2%. The sample comprised peripheral blood. Receptors were obtained from a woman of 80 years or more with COVID-19, enrolled during active disease.

This rearrangement joins TRBV19 to TRBJ1-5; TRBD1 aligns across 11 bases. With V trimmed by 3 bases and J by 4 bases, 2 bases remained unmatched. This CDR3 has 15 residues. Germline values: CDR1 LNHDA, CDR2 SQIVND (reference sequence). As DNA, the CDR3 is TGTGCCAGTAGTATGGGACAGGGGGGAAATCAGCCCCAGCATTTT. Amino acid sequence: CASSMGQGGNQPQHF.

This clone has a single count. The gene calls are TRBV18 and TRBJ1-2; D is possibly TRBD1 (6 bases). The CDR3 is made up of 14 amino acids. V was pared by 6 bases and J by 2 bases, with 13 bases between. Germline V gene lookup returns CDR1 KGHSH and CDR2 LQKENI. The DNA for the CDR3 is TGTGCCAGCTCTCAGGGGAGGGACAACTATGGCTACACCTTC. It translates to CASSQGRDNYGYTF.

The chain links TRBV7-2 to TRBJ1-1; weak D call: TRBD1 (5 bases). Germline CDR1 is SGHTA and CDR2 is FQGNSA. V was clipped by 6 bases and J by 3 bases, with 11 bases between them. The CDR3 covers 13 residues. The CDR3 DNA reads as TGTGCCAGCAGTAAGAGCAGGGACACTGAAGCTTTCTTT. Protein product: CASSKSRDTEAFF. The entire variable domain, with the rest obtained from reference TRBV7-2 and TRBJ1-1, is as follows: GAGVSQSPSNKVTEKGKDVELRCDPISGHTALYWYRQSLGQGLEFLIYFQGNSAPDKSGLPSDRFSAERTGGSVSTLTIQRTQQEDSAVYLCASSKSRDTEAFFGQGTRLTVV.

V and J are TRBV14 and TRBJ2-2, with D uncertain. CDR1 SGHDN and CDR2 FVKESK come from the germline V gene. The CDR3 has 13 amino acids. Between the trimmed V and J ends, which lost 4 bases and 6 bases, there was a span of 9 bases. The CDR3 nucleotides are TGTGCCAGCAGCCCGCGTTTCGCCGGGGAGCTGTTTTTT. This encodes CASSPRFAGELFF.

The rearrangement uses TRBV5-1 and TRBJ1-2, with TRBD1 matching over 9 bases. This CDR3 is built from 15 residues. V lost 7 bases to trimming and J lost 8 bases; unmatched junction nucleotides: 15. Germline values: CDR1 SGHRS, CDR2 YFSETQ. The CDR3 coding sequence is TGCGCCAGCTCATCCGAGGGACAGGGAAGGAGGGGCTACACCTTC. It yields the protein CASSSEGQGRRGYTF.

This sequence joins TRBV2 and TRBJ2-7, with a possible D match to TRBD1 (6 bases). Trimming cost V 7 bases and J 3 bases, with 13 bases left between them. The CDR3 sequence is 13 residues long. Germline lookup yields CDR1 SNHLY and CDR2 FYNNEI. The CDR3: CASTHGQSYEQYF. As DNA, the CDR3 is TGTGCCAGCACCCACGGACAGAGCTACGAGCAGTACTTC.

This chain joins TRBV7-2 and TRBJ2-5, with D possibly TRBD1 on 6 matching bases. The V gene lost 5 bases and the J gene lost 4 bases, with 17 bases spanning the gap. This CDR3 is built from 15 residues. Germline V lookup: CDR1 SGHTA, CDR2 FQGNSA. The CDR3 region is CASSVGVNRAETQYF. In DNA, the CDR3 is TGTGCCAGCAGCGTTGGGGTTAACAGGGCAGAGACCCAGTACTTC.

The rearrangement links TRBV6-5 to TRBJ1-2; tentatively, D is TRBD1 (6 bases). The length of the CDR3 is 14 residues. V lost 2 bases and J 0 bases, leaving 7 bases between the germline ends. The germline gives CDR1 MNHEY, CDR2 SVGAGI. In nucleotides, the CDR3 is TGTGCCAGCAGTTACGGACAGCCTAACTATGGCTACACCTTC. This codes for CASSYGQPNYGYTF.

The V call is TRBV20-1, the J call TRBJ2-1, with TRBD2 as a possible D gene (6 bases). CDR1 DFQATT and CDR2 SNEGSKA come from the germline V gene (reference sequence). The CDR3 spans 11 residues. V lost 6 bases and J lost 12, with 15 bases in between. CDR3 amino acids: CSAIAEKGQFF. In DNA form, the CDR3 reads TGCAGTGCCATAGCGGAGAAGGGGCAGTTCTTC.

This clone was counted only a few times. DNA of the CDR3: TGTGCCAGCAGTGTTGGGGGGACGGGGGTCCCGAAGACCCAGTACTTC. Translated: CASSVGGTGVPKTQYF. V is TRBV6-1 and J is TRBJ2-5; D possibly corresponds to TRBD2 (6 bases). Germline CDR1 reads MNHNS; CDR2 reads SASEGT. V lost 4 bases, J lost 6 bases, and 21 bases lay in between. This CDR3 region has 16 residues.

The genes are TRBV10-3 and TRBJ2-1; D possibly corresponds to TRBD1 (5 bases). The V end lost 4 bases, the J end lost 8 bases, and 9 bases lay between the germline ends. CDR3 length: 12 amino acids. Germline lookup yields CDR1 ENHRY and CDR2 SYGVKD. The CDR3 spells CAISAQGDEQFF. The DNA of the CDR3 is TGTGCCATCAGTGCCCAGGGTGATGAGCAGTTCTTC.

This clone has only a few counts. The CDR3 region is CASTQGTRKQGDGYTF. DNA for the CDR3: TGCGCCAGCACGCAGGGGACCAGAAAACAGGGAGATGGCTACACCTTC. The chain links TRBV23-1 to TRBJ1-2; maybe TRBD1 (6 bases). TRBV23-1 is identified as an open reading frame with a role that is uncertain. V was pared by 7 bases and J by 6 bases, with 24 bases between. CDR3 length: 16 amino acids.

This clone was detected only a few times. The rearrangement joins TRBV5-1 to TRBJ2-5, with D perhaps matching TRBD2 (6 bases). This CDR3 is built from 14 residues. The germline V and J ends were trimmed by 5 bases and 2 bases, with 13 bases remaining between them. Germline CDR1 is SGHRS and CDR2 is YFSETQ. This chain's CDR3 is CASSWRAEQETQYF. The DNA for the CDR3 is TGCGCCAGCAGTTGGAGGGCGGAGCAAGAGACCCAGTACTTC.

This clone was found many times. CDR3 loop: CASSQTGESSYEQYF. The CDR3 nucleotides are TGTGCCAGCAGCCAGACAGGGGAAAGCTCCTACGAGCAGTACTTC. The gene calls are TRBV7-9 and TRBJ2-7; 8 bases match TRBD1. CDR1 is SEHNR, CDR2 FQNEAQ, per germline (reference sequence). This CDR3 contains 15 residues. V lost 5 bases, J lost 0 bases, and 6 bases stayed unmatched. The full variable domain, with the rest looked up from reference TRBV7-9 and TRBJ2-7, is DTGVSQNPRHKITKRGQNVTFRCDPISEHNRLYWYRQTLGQGPEFLTYFQNEAQLEKSRLLSDRFSAERPKGSFSTLEIQRTEQGDSAMYLCASSQTGESSYEQYFGPGTRLTVT.

This rearrangement joins TRBV5-5 to TRBJ1-4; D is unclear. There are 14 residues in the CDR3. With 0 bases removed from V and 4 bases from J, the gap between germline ends came to 7 bases. The germline V gene encodes CDR1 SGHKS and CDR2 YYEKEE (reference sequence). CDR3 coding DNA: TGTGCCAGCAGCTTGGTACAGCTTAATGAAAAACTGTTTTTT. Encoded protein: CASSLVQLNEKLFF.

The chain has TRBV18 and TRBJ1-1, with TRBD1 matching 8 bases. The J segment lost 2 bases and the V segment lost 6 bases, leaving 5 bases of the junction unmatched. The CDR3 has 14 residues. Looked up from germline, CDR1 is KGHSH and CDR2 is LQKENI. The CDR3 nucleotides read TGTGCCAGCTCGTTGGACAGGGCTAACACTGAAGCTTTCTTT. Protein sequence: CASSLDRANTEAFF.

This clone was detected many times. The chain carries TRBV5-1 and TRBJ2-7; tentative D call: TRBD2 (6 bases). V was clipped by 4 bases and J by 3 bases, with 23 bases between them. Germline assignment: CDR1 SGHRS and CDR2 YFSETQ. The CDR3 runs to 17 residues. CDR3 sequence: CASSPRPPGDTIYEQYF. CDR3 coding DNA: TGCGCCAGCAGCCCTCGCCCCCCGGGAGATACAATCTACGAGCAGTACTTC.

The rearrangement uses TRBV19 and TRBJ2-7, with 7 bases fitting TRBD1. The CDR3 has 14 residues. Germline CDR1 LNHDA, CDR2 SQIVND (reference sequence). V gave up 6 bases and J gave up 3 bases; unmatched junction bases: 8. CDR3 nucleotides: TGTGCCAGTAGAAGGGGGCAGGGGGACTACGAGCAGTACTTC. Translating it yields CASRRGQGDYEQYF.

The chain combines TRBV3-1 (or the pseudogene TRBV3-2) with TRBJ1-6; the match to TRBD1 covers 11 bases. Trimming at V came to 4 bases and at J to 9 bases, leaving 5 bases not matched to a gene. CDR3 length equals 15 residues. Germline V gene lookup returns CDR1 LGHDT and CDR2 YNNKEL (reference sequence). The CDR3 coding sequence is TGTGCCAGCAGCCTAGGGGGACAGGGGGGTTCACCCCTCCACTTT. Its protein product is CASSLGGQGGSPLHF.

The chain's CDR3 is CASSQAGRTEAFF. The CDR3 nucleotides read TGTGCCAGCAGCCAAGCTGGGCGCACTGAAGCTTTCTTT. The gene calls are TRBV3-1 (or the pseudogene TRBV3-2) and TRBJ1-1; no firm D call. Germline CDR1 is LGHDT and CDR2 is YNNKEL (reference sequence). The CDR3 is made up of 13 amino acids. Trimming removed 1 base from V and 4 bases from J, with 7 bases in between.

Note on this clone: The same CDR3 can be traced to other DNA sequences in this sample. CDR3 nucleotide sequence: TGCGCCAGCAGCTTGGAAGGGGGCTCTGGAAACACCATATATTTT. This encodes CASSLEGGSGNTIYF. The V and J genes are TRBV5-1 and TRBJ1-3; possible D gene TRBD1, 6 bases. The CDR3 is 15 amino acids. The V end lost 0 bases, the J end lost 0 bases, and 7 bases lay between the germline ends. The germline V gene encodes CDR1 SGHRS and CDR2 YFSETQ.

The chain employs TRBV10-3 and TRBJ1-2, with a weak D call TRBD1 (5 bases). Trimming took off 5 bases at V and 3 bases at J, with 10 bases between the two ends. The CDR3 extends over 13 amino acids. The V gene's germline CDR1 is ENHRY and CDR2 SYGVKD. CDR3 region: CAISKGADYGYTF. CDR3 nucleotides: TGTGCCATCAGTAAAGGGGCCGACTATGGCTACACCTTC.

The chain combines TRBV19 with TRBJ2-3; 9 nucleotides agree with TRBD2. The J segment lost 6 bases and the V segment lost 10 bases, leaving 11 bases of the junction unmatched. Germline values: CDR1 LNHDA, CDR2 SQIVND (reference sequence). This CDR3 has 14 residues. The CDR3: CATTKAGGTDTQYF. As DNA, the CDR3 is TGTGCCACCACGAAGGCGGGAGGGACGGATACGCAGTATTTT.

The chain carries TRBV6-5 and TRBJ1-1, with D perhaps TRBD1 (5 bases). The CDR3 extends over 13 amino acids. V shed 9 bases and J shed 3 bases, with 14 bases lying between them. From germline, CDR1 is MNHEY and CDR2 SVGAGI. DNA of the CDR3: TGTGCCAGTAGCTTCGGGGGACACACTGAAGCTTTCTTT. This codes for CASSFGGHTEAFF.

The chain has TRBV18 and TRBJ1-2; D might be TRBD1 (6 bases). Germline V CDR1 and CDR2: KGHSH, LQKENI. CDR3 length: 15 amino acids. V lost 5 bases, J lost 0 bases, and 13 bases lay in between. The CDR3 protein is CASSADRLANYGYTF. CDR3 bases: TGTGCCAGCTCAGCCGACAGGCTAGCTAACTATGGCTACACCTTC. Full variable domain (remainder filled in from reference TRBV18 and TRBJ1-2): NAGVMQNPRHLVRRRGQEARLRCSPMKGHSHVYWYRQLPEEGLKFMVYLQKENIIDESGMPKERFSAEFPKEGPSILRIQQVVRGDSAAYFCASSADRLANYGYTFGSGTRLTVV.

This rearrangement joins TRBV27 to TRBJ1-1; D not resolved. Trimming stripped 0 bases from V and 5 bases from J, with 19 bases between. The length of the CDR3 is 17 residues. Germline V gives CDR1 MNHEY, CDR2 SMNVEV (reference sequence). This CDR3 is CASSLSAGLLAGTEAFF. CDR3 DNA: TGTGCCAGCAGTTTATCCGCAGGCCTCCTGGCGGGAACTGAAGCTTTCTTT.

About this clone itself: One end of the junction is discordant with germline, which a read error may explain. This sequence joins TRBV4-1 and TRBJ1-3; 9 positions match TRBD1. The germline V gene has CDR1 MGHRA and CDR2 YSYEKL. CDR3 size: 17 residues. CDR3 coding DNA: TGCGTCAGCAGCCAAGATGGGACAGGGAGACCTGGAAACACCATATATTTT. Encoded protein: CVSSQDGTGRPGNTIYF.

The genes are TRBV4-1 and TRBJ1-2; TRBD1 agrees at 9 bases. The trim removed 4 bases at V and 5 bases at J, leaving 8 bases unmatched. The germline V gene encodes CDR1 MGHRA and CDR2 YSYEKL. This CDR3 comprises 15 residues. CDR3 DNA: TGCGCCAGCAGCCCCGGGACAGGGACCATTTATGGCTACACCTTC. Protein product: CASSPGTGTIYGYTF.

The rearrangement links TRBV10-3 to TRBJ1-2, with D unclear. This CDR3 has 15 amino acids. From germline, CDR1 is ENHRY and CDR2 SYGVKD. Trimming shortened V by 2 bases and J by 8 bases, and 18 bases separated the two germline ends. CDR3 sequence (DNA): TGTGCCATCAGTGAGCTCGAGGGCGCGGGTTACGGCTACACCTTC. Its protein product is CAISELEGAGYGYTF.

V usage is TRBV30 and J usage is TRBJ1-6, with TRBD1 matching over 8 bases. Germline trimming cut 3 bases from V and 7 bases from J; bases unmatched to any gene: 5. Germline assignment: CDR1 GTSNPN and CDR2 SVGIG (reference sequence). The CDR3 loop spans 14 amino acids. Here the CDR3 reads CAWSKGQANSPLHF. DNA of the CDR3: TGTGCCTGGAGCAAGGGACAGGCAAATTCACCCCTCCACTTT.

The chain employs TRBV18 and TRBJ1-4; D is perhaps TRBD1 (5 bases). This CDR3 has 15 amino acids. Trimming removed 2 bases at V and 8 bases at J, with 15 bases between. The germline gives CDR1 KGHSH, CDR2 LQKENI. The CDR3 sequence: CASSPGSGNTEKLFF. For the CDR3, the DNA is TGTGCCAGCTCACCAGGTTCAGGGAATACCGAAAAACTGTTTTTT. Complete variable domain (other parts from reference TRBV18 and TRBJ1-4): NAGVMQNPRHLVRRRGQEARLRCSPMKGHSHVYWYRQLPEEGLKFMVYLQKENIIDESGMPKERFSAEFPKEGPSILRIQQVVRGDSAAYFCASSPGSGNTEKLFFGSGTQLSVL.

The V call is TRBV3-1 (or the pseudogene TRBV3-2), the J call TRBJ1-1; D not resolved. The germline gives CDR1 LGHDT, CDR2 YNNKEL (reference sequence). CDR3 size: 13 residues. Trimming left V 4 bases short and J 9 bases short, with 15 bases between. Here the CDR3 DNA reads TGTGCCAGCAGCCCCCTGGTGGGAGGGCAAGCTTTCTTT. This sequence encodes CASSPLVGGQAFF.